A single sample is the source of the 29 T cell receptor beta chains below, sequenced in a study of blood T cell repertoires in COVID-19. Only in-frame clones appear in the TCRdb table, and some are missing; sequencing was by immunoSEQ multiplex PCR. The data contain around 100,000 clones, 75% to 90% of them singletons. Sequencing was done on a sample of peripheral blood. Receptor source: a woman aged 55-70 years with COVID-19, enrolled during active disease.

The genes are TRBV14 and TRBJ1-2, with D possibly being TRBD1 (5 bases). This CDR3 is built from 15 residues. The V end was cut by 1 base, the J end by 1 base, with 10 bases between. Germline-derived CDR1 and CDR2 are SGHDN and FVKESK. CDR3 nucleotides: TGTGCCAGCAGCCAAGGAAGGGGCTATAACTATGGCTACACCTTC. It encodes CASSQGRGYNYGYTF.

The chain has TRBV19 and TRBJ1-1, with a tentative D call TRBD1 (5 bases). The germline V gene has CDR1 LNHDA and CDR2 SQIVND (reference sequence). This CDR3 contains 12 residues. V was shortened by 10 bases and J by 3 bases, with 12 bases between the two germline ends. CDR3: CATRVRDTEAFF. The CDR3, as DNA: TGTGCCACCAGGGTCAGGGACACTGAAGCTTTCTTT.

V gene TRBV5-1 combines with J gene TRBJ1-1; 8 nucleotides align to TRBD1. The germline V gene encodes CDR1 SGHRS and CDR2 YFSETQ. Trimming removed 4 bases from V and 0 bases from J; junction bases left unmatched: 8. This CDR3 has 16 residues. The CDR3 bases are TGCGCCAGCAGCCTACAGGGGGGGAGACTGAACACTGAAGCTTTCTTT. Translated: CASSLQGGRLNTEAFF.

A remark on this clone: The sample holds other DNA sequences that translate to the same CDR3. The chain uses TRBV19 and TRBJ1-5, with D possibly matching TRBD1 (5 bases). The CDR3 has 14 residues. Trimming cost V 3 bases and J 4 bases, with 10 bases left between them. CDR1 and CDR2 (germline): LNHDA, SQIVND (reference sequence). CDR3 nucleotides: TGTGCCAGTAGTATTGGGGCAGGGAATCAGCCCCAGCATTTT. This gives the protein CASSIGAGNQPQHF. The full variable domain, with the rest looked up from reference TRBV19 and TRBJ1-5, is DGGITQSPKYLFRKEGQNVTLSCEQNLNHDAMYWYRQDPGQGLRLIYYSQIVNDFQKGDIAEGYSVSREKKESFPLTVTSAQKNPTAFYLCASSIGAGNQPQHFGDGTRLSIL.

This chain joins TRBV6-4 and TRBJ2-7, with 8 bases matching TRBD1. This CDR3 is 21 amino acids long. Per the germline V gene, CDR1 is MRHNA and CDR2 is SNTAGT. The V and J ends lost 2 bases and 4 bases, in that order; junction bases with no gene match: 25. As DNA, the CDR3 is TGTGCCAGCAGTGACCAACCCCTAAGAACCCGGGACAGGCTCACCCTGTACGAGCAGTACTTC. As protein: CASSDQPLRTRDRLTLYEQYF.

The V call is TRBV6-1, the J call TRBJ1-6; D unresolved. V lost 3 bases and J lost 0, with 6 bases in between. The germline gives CDR1 MNHNS, CDR2 SASEGT. The CDR3 loop spans 15 amino acids. The CDR3: CASSDLSSYNSPLHF. The CDR3 region has the DNA TGTGCCAGCAGTGACCTGAGCTCCTATAATTCACCCCTCCACTTT.

This sequence joins TRBV11-2 and TRBJ1-2, with D perhaps TRBD1 (5 bases). The V end lost 5 bases, the J end lost 4 bases, and 14 bases lay between the germline ends. Germline loops: CDR1 SGHAT, CDR2 FQNNGV. CDR3 size: 14 residues. This CDR3 reads CASSRSSGAYGYTF. The CDR3 DNA sequence: TGTGCCAGCAGCCGGTCCAGCGGGGCCTATGGCTACACCTTC. The variable domain in full, completed from reference TRBV11-2 and TRBJ1-2, reads EAGVAQSPRYKIIEKRQSVAFWCNPISGHATLYWYQQILGQGPKLLIQFQNNGVVDDSQLPKDRFSAERLKGVDSTLKIQPAKLEDSAVYLCASSRSSGAYGYTFGSGTRLTVV.

V is TRBV19 and J is TRBJ1-4; D perhaps matches TRBD1 (5 bases). Germline lookup yields CDR1 LNHDA and CDR2 SQIVND (reference sequence). CDR3 length: 18 amino acids. Trimming took off 5 bases at V and 0 bases at J, with 19 bases between the two ends. CDR3 amino acids: CASSPHRDSAATNEKLFF. The CDR3 coding sequence is TGTGCCAGTAGTCCCCACAGAGACAGTGCTGCAACTAATGAAAAACTGTTTTTT.

The chain links TRBV7-2 to TRBJ1-3; D uncertain. CDR1 is SGHTA and CDR2 is FQGNSA in the germline V gene. This CDR3 is 13 amino acids long. With 4 bases removed from V and 0 bases from J, the gap between germline ends came to 4 bases. DNA for the CDR3: TGTGCCAGCAGCTCGAGCTCTGGAAACACCATATATTTT. Translated: CASSSSSGNTIYF.

This chain connects TRBV19 to TRBJ2-2; 8 bases agree with TRBD1. The V gene's germline CDR1 is LNHDA and CDR2 SQIVND (reference sequence). V trimming: 7 bases; J trimming: 6 bases; junction bases outside the gene matches: 16. CDR3 length: 17 residues. CDR3: CASTVHQGAMFPGELFF. DNA for the CDR3: TGTGCCAGTACCGTACACCAGGGGGCTATGTTCCCCGGGGAGCTGTTTTTT. Variable domain in full (rest from reference TRBV19 and TRBJ2-2): DGGITQSPKYLFRKEGQNVTLSCEQNLNHDAMYWYRQDPGQGLRLIYYSQIVNDFQKGDIAEGYSVSREKKESFPLTVTSAQKNPTAFYLCASTVHQGAMFPGELFFGEGSRLTVL.

The chain employs TRBV6-2 or TRBV6-3 and TRBJ2-1, with 15 bases identical to TRBD2. This CDR3 contains 16 residues. V was pared by 5 bases and J by 8 bases, with 7 bases of the junction left unmatched. CDR1 and CDR2 (germline): MNHEY, SVGEGT. In DNA form, the CDR3 reads TGTGCCAGCAGTCTCTGGACTAGCGGGGGGGCATATGAGCAGTTCTTC. Translating it yields CASSLWTSGGAYEQFF.

The chain is built from TRBV7-8 and TRBJ1-1; TRBD1 is a possible D gene (6 bases). This CDR3 has 17 residues. The germline CDR1 and CDR2 sequences are SGHVS and FQNEAQ. The V gene lost 5 bases and the J gene lost 0 bases, with 19 bases spanning the gap. This chain's CDR3 is CASSPRTVNHMNTEAFF. The CDR3 coding sequence is TGTGCCAGCAGCCCCAGGACAGTCAATCACATGAACACTGAAGCTTTCTTT.

V is TRBV5-6 and J is TRBJ1-1; 7 nucleotides match TRBD1. The CDR3 sequence is 15 residues long. The germline gives CDR1 SGHDT, CDR2 YYEEEE. The ends lost 4 bases at V and 1 base at J; junction bases unmatched: 7. The CDR3 region is CASSPTDRSNTEAFF. Written as DNA, the CDR3 is TGTGCCAGCAGCCCGACGGACAGGTCGAACACTGAAGCTTTCTTT.

This clone was counted between two and nine times. The rearrangement links TRBV6-4 to TRBJ2-1; 7 nucleotides line up with TRBD2. From germline, CDR1 is MRHNA and CDR2 SNTAGT. V trimming: 6 bases; J trimming: 4 bases; junction bases outside the gene matches: 6. This CDR3 is built from 14 residues. The CDR3 reads CASRIGAGYNEQFF. DNA for the CDR3: TGTGCCAGCAGAATTGGAGCGGGGTACAATGAGCAGTTCTTC.

The CDR3 DNA sequence: TGTGCCAGCAGCTCGCAGGGGGTGAGAGCGCACGAGCAGTACTTC. This codes for CASSSQGVRAHEQYF. The chain combines TRBV7-9 with TRBJ2-7; TRBD1 matches at 7 bases. CDR1 and CDR2 from the germline V gene are SEHNR and FQNEAQ (reference sequence). The CDR3 runs 15 residues. V shed 4 bases and J 5 bases; nucleotides not matched to a gene: 11.

V usage is TRBV18 and J usage is TRBJ1-1, with a weak D call TRBD1 (5 bases). The CDR3 has 14 amino acids. The V end lost 1 base, the J end lost 5 bases, and 11 bases lay between the germline ends. Germline-derived CDR1 and CDR2 are KGHSH and LQKENI. In DNA form, the CDR3 reads TGTGCCAGCTCACCACGGACAAGCGAGACTGAAGCTTTCTTT. Protein product: CASSPRTSETEAFF.

The table lists this clone with a few counts. V gene TRBV7-9 combines with J gene TRBJ1-1, with 8 bases aligning to TRBD1. The CDR3 consists of 16 residues. Trimming at V came to 5 bases and at J to 4 bases, leaving 12 bases not matched to a gene. Germline CDR1 reads SEHNR; CDR2 reads FQNEAQ (reference sequence). CDR3 loop: CASSPYRGWGSTEAFF. CDR3 DNA sequence: TGTGCCAGCAGCCCCTACAGGGGGTGGGGGAGCACTGAAGCTTTCTTT.

The chain joins TRBV6-2 or TRBV6-3 to TRBJ2-7; 8 bases fit TRBD1. Germline CDR1 and CDR2: MNHEY and SVGEGT. V lost 0 bases to trimming and J lost 2 bases; unmatched junction nucleotides: 6. The length of the CDR3 is 16 residues. CDR3 loop: CASSYSGDRLPYEQYF. Written as DNA, the CDR3 is TGTGCCAGCAGTTACTCCGGGGACAGGTTACCCTACGAGCAGTACTTC.

The chain employs TRBV29-1 and TRBJ2-7, with TRBD1 matching over 7 bases. Germline V gene lookup returns CDR1 SQVTM and CDR2 ANQGSEA. Germline trimming cut 6 bases from V and 7 bases from J; bases unmatched to any gene: 12. This CDR3 is built from 13 residues. CDR3 bases: TGCAGCGTGCGACAGGGCGGAGGCGGGGAGCAGTACTTC. The encoded protein is CSVRQGGGGEQYF.

The V gene is TRBV5-1, the J gene TRBJ1-6; TRBD1 agrees at 9 bases. V trimming: 0 bases; J trimming: 10 bases; junction bases outside the gene matches: 5. CDR1 and CDR2 from the germline V gene are SGHRS and YFSETQ. This CDR3 is built from 15 residues. CDR3 sequence (DNA): TGCGCCAGCAGCTTGGAAACAGGGGGCGGATCACCCCTCCACTTT. It encodes CASSLETGGGSPLHF.

This clone was picked up a small number of times. V usage is TRBV5-4 and J usage is TRBJ2-3; 9 bases line up with TRBD2. This CDR3 spans 15 amino acids. Germline loops: CDR1 SGHNT, CDR2 YYREEE (reference sequence). With 0 bases clipped from V and 3 bases from J, the junction kept 2 bases outside the gene matches. In nucleotides, the CDR3 is TGTGCCAGCAGCTTGGCTCTAGCGGGGACAGATACGCAGTATTTT. Residues: CASSLALAGTDTQYF.

The J gene is TRBJ2-3, the V gene TRBV27; no clear D gene. The V gene's germline CDR1 is MNHEY and CDR2 SMNVEV (reference sequence). V was clipped by 6 bases and J by 0 bases, with 10 bases between them. This CDR3 is 14 amino acids long. The CDR3 protein is CASRERPSTDTQYF. The CDR3 nucleotides read TGTGCCAGCAGGGAGCGTCCTAGCACAGATACGCAGTATTTT.

The chain employs TRBV27 and TRBJ2-1; 7 nucleotides match TRBD1. Germline assignment: CDR1 MNHEY and CDR2 SMNVEV (reference sequence). The CDR3 has 13 amino acids. The ends lost 9 bases at V and 0 bases at J; junction bases unmatched: 2. The CDR3 sequence is CASWDSSYNEQFF. CDR3 in DNA: TGTGCCAGTTGGGACAGCTCCTACAATGAGCAGTTCTTC.

This clone appeared a single time. This chain joins TRBV28 and TRBJ2-1, with TRBD1 identical over 8 bases. This CDR3 comprises 15 residues. Trimming removed 5 bases from V and 4 bases from J; junction bases left unmatched: 7. CDR1 and CDR2 (germline): MDHEN, SYDVKM. The CDR3 nucleotides are TGTGCCAGCAGTATTGGACAGGGTTATTACAATGAGCAGTTCTTC. Protein sequence: CASSIGQGYYNEQFF.

The genes are TRBV4-1 and TRBJ2-3; TRBD2 aligns across 16 bases. The germline V gene has CDR1 MGHRA and CDR2 YSYEKL. The CDR3 loop spans 19 amino acids. V lost 5 bases and J lost 0; bases outside the gene matches: 8. The CDR3 region is CASSSIGTSGGESTDTQYF. DNA of the CDR3: TGCGCCAGCAGCTCAATCGGGACTAGCGGGGGGGAAAGCACAGATACGCAGTATTTT.

This clone was picked up one time. The chain has TRBV29-1 and TRBJ2-7, with 10 bases lining up with TRBD1. The CDR3 is 15 amino acids. V was pared by 6 bases and J by 3 bases, with 11 bases of the junction left unmatched. Germline V gene lookup returns CDR1 SQVTM and CDR2 ANQGSEA. This CDR3 reads CSVNPPGQGIYEQYF. The CDR3 nucleotides are TGCAGCGTAAACCCACCGGGACAGGGGATCTACGAGCAGTACTTC.

J is TRBJ2-3 and V is TRBV2; 9 bases are shared with TRBD2. Trimming at V came to 7 bases and at J to 4 bases, leaving 6 bases not matched to a gene. The CDR3 has 14 amino acids. Germline V lookup: CDR1 SNHLY, CDR2 FYNNEI. The CDR3 loop reads CASTSGADPDTQYF. The DNA for the CDR3 is TGTGCCAGCACTAGCGGGGCAGACCCAGATACGCAGTATTTT.

This rearrangement joins TRBV19 to TRBJ2-7; 10 nucleotides agree with TRBD2. Germline CDR1 and CDR2: LNHDA and SQIVND (reference sequence). CDR3 length: 21 residues. Trimming cost V 2 bases and J 0 bases; bases outside gene matches: 19. CDR3 bases: TGTGCCAGTAGTATAACAAGCGGGCTAGCGGGGGCCATTGAAAGCTCCTACGAGCAGTACTTC. Residues: CASSITSGLAGAIESSYEQYF.

The V gene is TRBV18, the J gene TRBJ2-7; TRBD2 is a possible D gene (5 bases). Germline V CDR1 and CDR2: KGHSH, LQKENI. CDR3 length: 14 amino acids. V was clipped by 3 bases and J by 3 bases, with 12 bases between them. Here the CDR3 reads CASSPLDGDYEQYF. The CDR3 DNA reads TGTGCCAGCTCACCGCTGGACGGGGACTACGAGCAGTACTTC.